This T cell receptor (beta chain) was profiled in a study of blood T cell repertoires in COVID-19. Original handling: Estimation of nucleated cell counts relied on the amplification of reference gene primers. Some clones are missing from TCRdb's copy, which holds only in-frame ones; the method was immunoSEQ multiplex PCR. That table is the source of V, J and clone size, and D and trimming were worked out from the DNA. The sample carries around 42,000 clones, approximately 90% recorded once. The sequenced sample consisted of peripheral blood. The receptor comes from a human donor in a cohort sampled during active COVID-19.

The CDR3, as DNA: TGTGCCAGCAGCGTAGAGGCTAGCGGCACCTACGAGCAGTACTTC. Translation: CASSVEASGTYEQYF. V and J are TRBV9 and TRBJ2-7; 7 nucleotides line up with TRBD2. CDR1 and CDR2 from the germline V gene are SGDLS and YYNGEE. The CDR3 loop spans 15 amino acids. J gave up 2 bases and V 0 bases, and 5 bases lay outside the gene matches.